Listed below are T cell receptor beta chains from one sample, sequenced in a study of blood T cell repertoires in COVID-19. Produced via immunoSEQ multiplex PCR; TCRdb's table is partial and in-frame only. The sample has 220,000 or so clones; over 80% are singletons. The specimen was PBMCs or T cells enriched from blood (not recorded which). The receptors stem from a woman in her forties who had recovered from COVID-19. CDR3s include the opening cysteine and the closing phenylalanine or tryptophan. D genes are given only for firm matches. Size is stated for part of the rows, as once, few or many counts, or as a class when the clone is expanded.

TRBJ2-1,NA,TRBD1,TRBV12-5,CASGGRRGQGVNEQFF,TGTGCTAGTGGTGGCCGCAGGGGGCAAGGGGTCAATGAGCAGTTCTTC
TRBJ1-2,NA,NA,TRBV27,CASSLSWANYGYTF,TGTGCCAGCAGTTTATCTTGGGCAAACTATGGCTACACCTTC
TRBJ2-1,once,NA,TRBV11-3,CASSLGSVTHNEQFF,TGTGCCAGCAGCTTAGGCAGCGTTACTCACAATGAGCAGTTCTTC
TRBJ1-5,once,NA,TRBV28,CASSLSPRELGNQPQHF,TGTGCCAGCAGTTTATCCCCCAGGGAACTGGGCAATCAGCCCCAGCATTTT
TRBJ2-5,NA,NA,TRBV6-1,CASSEFKKTQYF,TGTGCCAGCAGTGAGTTTAAAAAGACCCAGTACTTC
TRBJ1-1,once,NA,TRBV30,CAWPPGLAAEAFF,TGTGCCTGGCCTCCTGGACTCGCGGCTGAAGCTTTCTTT
TRBJ2-7,NA,NA,TRBV2,CASSRTLAYEQYF,TGTGCCAGCAGTAGGACACTTGCCTACGAGCAGTACTTC
TRBJ1-5,NA,NA,TRBV7-3,CASSPPQGFTNQPQHF,TGTGCCAGCAGCCCGCCTCAGGGGTTCACGAATCAGCCCCAGCATTTT
TRBJ1-6,NA,TRBD1,TRBV30,CAWSVGAGTGGSPLHF,TGTGCCTGGAGTGTCGGGGCCGGGACAGGGGGTTCACCCCTCCACTTT
TRBJ2-3,NA,TRBD2,TRBV7-9,CASSSRTSGDTQYF,TGTGCCAGCAGCTCCCGGACTAGCGGGGATACGCAGTATTTT
TRBJ1-2,NA,TRBD1,TRBV3-1/TRBV3-2,CASNLAGQGSGYTF,TGTGCCAGCAACTTAGCAGGACAGGGGAGCGGCTACACCTTC
TRBJ1-6,NA,TRBD1,TRBV19,CASSPGVYRTGNSPLHF,TGTGCCAGTAGTCCGGGGGTGTATCGGACAGGGAATTCACCCCTCCACTTT
TRBJ2-5,NA,TRBD2,TRBV14,CASSQIAGQETQYF,TGTGCCAGCAGCCAAATAGCGGGACAAGAGACCCAGTACTTC
TRBJ2-1,NA,TRBD2,TRBV11-2,CASSSRLALYNEQFF,TGTGCCAGCAGCTCCCGACTAGCGCTTTACAATGAGCAGTTCTTC
TRBJ2-3,NA,TRBD2,TRBV11-2,CASSLEFRGRAHTDTQYF,TGTGCCAGCAGCTTAGAGTTCCGGGGGAGGGCCCACACAGATACGCAGTATTTT
TRBJ1-1,NA,NA,TRBV6-2/TRBV6-3,CASSYSGAGEAFF,TGTGCCAGCAGTTACTCAGGGGCTGGTGAAGCTTTCTTT
TRBJ1-6,NA,NA,TRBV7-9,CASSRGGVSPLHF,TGTGCCAGCAGCCGAGGGGGGGTTTCACCCCTCCACTTT
TRBJ2-3,NA,NA,TRBV29-1,CSVSLGLPNTDTQYF,TGCAGCGTCTCCTTGGGACTGCCAAACACAGATACGCAGTATTTT
TRBJ2-2,NA,NA,TRBV10-1,CASSEDSSGTGELFF,TGCGCCAGCAGTGAGGACAGTTCGGGTACCGGGGAGCTGTTTTTT
TRBJ2-1,NA,NA,TRBV28,CARLLRGTVDYNEQFF,TGTGCCAGGCTACTACGGGGGACAGTAGACTACAATGAGCAGTTCTTC
TRBJ1-1,NA,NA,TRBV27,CASSSGHEAFF,TGTGCCAGCAGTTCCGGACATGAAGCTTTCTTT
TRBJ2-3,NA,TRBD2,TRBV10-3,CAISRSGNTDTQYF,TGTGCCATCAGCCGTAGCGGGAACACAGATACGCAGTATTTT
TRBJ2-1,NA,TRBD2,TRBV29-1,CSAGGLAGINEQFF,TGCAGCGCCGGGGGACTAGCGGGCATTAATGAGCAGTTCTTC
TRBJ2-3,NA,TRBD2,TRBV6-5,CASRTTSGNTDTQYF,TGTGCCAGCAGAACAACTAGCGGAAACACAGATACGCAGTATTTT
TRBJ1-5,NA,TRBD1,TRBV6-5,CASSSPRRDRGLPQHF,TGTGCCAGCAGTTCTCCGCGCCGGGACAGGGGGCTGCCCCAGCATTTT
TRBJ2-1,NA,NA,TRBV7-3,CASSFTGMDEQFF,TGTGCCAGCAGCTTTACAGGGATGGATGAGCAGTTCTTC
TRBJ1-6,NA,NA,TRBV5-1,CASSLALTTQAGSPLHF,TGCGCCAGCAGCTTGGCCCTAACTACACAAGCCGGGTCACCCCTCCACTTT
TRBJ2-1,NA,TRBD2,TRBV19,CASSPEGLAVYNEQFF,TGTGCCAGTAGCCCCGAGGGCCTAGCGGTCTACAATGAGCAGTTCTTC
TRBJ2-1,NA,TRBD2,TRBV19,CASIGTSGSWGEQFF,TGTGCCAGTATTGGGACTAGCGGGAGTTGGGGTGAGCAGTTCTTC
TRBJ2-1,few,NA,TRBV2,CASSEANRAGRKVF,TGTGCCAGCAGTGAAGCCAATCGTGCGGGCCGGAAGGTCTTC